These 29 T cell receptor beta chains were sequenced from one sample in a study of OX40 agonist ivuxolimab in advanced cancers. Assay: immunoSEQ multiplex PCR; the TCRdb copy retains only in-frame clones and omits some. The sample contains tens of thousands of clones, more than 75% of which appear only once. The starting material was CD4+ or CD8+ T cells sorted from blood, obtained in a trial of the OX40 agonist ivuxolimab. Receptors originate from an adult with an advanced solid tumor such as melanoma, head and neck, liver or kidney cancer.

This clone was seen a single time. V and J are TRBV4-1 and TRBJ2-1, with 8 bases lining up with TRBD1. Germline loops: CDR1 MGHRA, CDR2 YSYEKL. The CDR3 totals 15 residues. After removal of 5 bases from V and 4 bases from J, the junction contained 7 bases not matched to a gene. As DNA, the CDR3 is TGCGCCAGCAGCGAAGCGGACAGGGCTTACAATGAGCAGTTCTTC. Amino acid sequence: CASSEADRAYNEQFF.

V and J are TRBV7-8 and TRBJ1-3; D is perhaps TRBD1 (6 bases). Germline assignment: CDR1 SGHVS and CDR2 FQNEAQ. There are 16 residues in the CDR3. Trimming stripped 4 bases from V and 4 bases from J, with 17 bases between. CDR3 bases: TGTGCCAGCAGCTACGAAGTCCGAGGGACAGGAAACACCATATATTTT. Translated, it gives CASSYEVRGTGNTIYF.

The chain is built from TRBV2 and TRBJ1-5; the match to TRBD1 covers 7 bases. The CDR3 runs 14 residues. CDR1 is SNHLY, CDR2 FYNNEI, per germline. J gave up 7 bases and V 5 bases, and 8 bases lay outside the gene matches. DNA for the CDR3: TGTGCCAGCAGTAGACAGGGTGAAAGGCAGCCCCAGCATTTT. Its protein product is CASSRQGERQPQHF.

V gene TRBV4-1 combines with J gene TRBJ1-2, with 10 bases that match TRBD1. This CDR3 has 16 residues. Looked up from germline, CDR1 is MGHRA and CDR2 is YSYEKL. Trimming removed 6 bases from V and 4 bases from J; junction bases left unmatched: 11. DNA of the CDR3: TGCGCCAGCAGAGGACAGGGGGGAATGGGCCTCTATGGCTACACCTTC. It specifies CASRGQGGMGLYGYTF.

The chain combines TRBV6-5 with TRBJ2-7; TRBD1 is a possible D gene (6 bases). Trimming took 4 bases from V and 0 from J, leaving 10 bases between them. CDR3 length: 14 residues. Germline CDR1 MNHEY, CDR2 SVGAGI. The DNA of the CDR3 is TGTGCCAGCAGTTCCATACAGGGCTCCTACGAGCAGTACTTC. This sequence encodes CASSSIQGSYEQYF.

The V gene is TRBV2, the J gene TRBJ1-5, with TRBD1 as a possible D gene (6 bases). The germline V gene encodes CDR1 SNHLY and CDR2 FYNNEI. The CDR3 runs 15 residues. Trimming cost V 6 bases and J 0 bases, with 12 bases left between them. CDR3 amino acids: CASSRQVHSNQPQHF. As DNA, the CDR3 is TGTGCCAGCAGCAGACAGGTCCATAGCAATCAGCCCCAGCATTTT.

The CDR3 is CASSLLGQGSTDTQYF. In nucleotides, the CDR3 is TGTGCCAGCAGCTTATTAGGTCAGGGAAGCACAGATACGCAGTATTTT. The V call is TRBV7-6, the J call TRBJ2-3; D is perhaps TRBD1 (5 bases). Between the trimmed V and J ends, which lost 2 bases and 0 bases, there was a span of 12 bases. CDR1 is SGHVS and CDR2 is FNYEAQ in the germline V gene. This CDR3 has 16 amino acids. Variable domain in full (rest from reference TRBV7-6 and TRBJ2-3): GAGVSQSPRYKVTKRGQDVALRCDPISGHVSLYWYRQALGQGPEFLTYFNYEAQQDKSGLPNDRFSAERPEGSISTLTIQRTEQRDSAMYRCASSLLGQGSTDTQYFGPGTRLTVL.

The CDR3: CASSYSEGALSEQYF. DNA for the CDR3: TGTGCCAGCAGTTACTCGGAGGGGGCTCTATCCGAGCAGTACTTC. The genes are TRBV6-5 and TRBJ2-7; D might be TRBD1 (7 bases). The CDR3 length is 15 residues. Trimming cost V 0 bases and J 6 bases, with 15 bases left between them. Germline V gene data show CDR1 as MNHEY and CDR2 as SVGAGI.

The CDR3 bases are TGTGCCAGTAGGCGGGACTTACTAACAGATACGCAGTATTTT. Its protein product is CASRRDLLTDTQYF. The V call is TRBV19, the J call TRBJ2-3; TRBD2 is a possible D gene (6 bases). The CDR3 is 14 residues long. Per germline, CDR1 LNHDA and CDR2 SQIVND (reference sequence). The germline V and J ends were trimmed by 6 bases and 3 bases, with 13 bases remaining between them.

The CDR3 DNA reads TGTGCCAGCACCACCGATTTAGAGGGGGTGTCCGGCGGGGAGCTGTTTTTT. Translated: CASTTDLEGVSGGELFF. The rearrangement uses TRBV7-9 and TRBJ2-2, with D perhaps matching TRBD1 (6 bases). This CDR3 contains 17 residues. The germline CDR1 and CDR2 sequences are SEHNR and FQNEAQ (reference sequence). V lost 7 bases to trimming and J lost 7 bases, with 25 bases between them.

The rearrangement joins TRBV19 to TRBJ1-1, with 8 bases fitting TRBD1. V was clipped by 4 bases and J by 1 base; unmatched bases: 17. The CDR3 length is 19 residues. Per the germline V gene, CDR1 is LNHDA and CDR2 is SQIVND (reference sequence). The CDR3 spells CASSTNALWPGQENTEAFF. In nucleotides, the CDR3 is TGTGCCAGTAGTACAAATGCCCTCTGGCCGGGACAGGAGAACACTGAAGCTTTCTTT.

The V call is TRBV13, the J call TRBJ1-1; maybe TRBD1 (5 bases). This CDR3 has 16 residues. Germline values: CDR1 PRHDT, CDR2 FYEKMQ (reference sequence). V was pared by 3 bases and J by 5 bases, with 19 bases between. CDR3 sequence (DNA): TGTGCCAGCAGCTTGTGGGCCGAGGGGTTGAGGACTGAAGCTTTCTTT. Translated: CASSLWAEGLRTEAFF.

The chain combines TRBV5-4 with TRBJ1-4; no reliable D call. CDR3 length: 16 amino acids. The germline CDR1 and CDR2 sequences are SGHNT and YYREEE (reference sequence). Trimming left V 3 bases short and J 7 bases short, with 19 bases between. CDR3 in amino acids: CASSSPNLGRSEKLFF. In DNA form, the CDR3 reads TGTGCCAGCAGCTCCCCTAACTTAGGGCGAAGTGAAAAACTGTTTTTT.

This chain links TRBV19 with TRBJ2-6; 8 nucleotides agree with TRBD1. CDR1 and CDR2 (germline): LNHDA, SQIVND (reference sequence). This CDR3 is 18 amino acids long. V trimming: 3 bases; J trimming: 0 bases; junction bases outside the gene matches: 7. CDR3 in amino acids: CASSMRTGKDSGANVLTF. In nucleotides, the CDR3 is TGTGCCAGTAGTATGAGGACAGGGAAGGACTCTGGGGCCAACGTCCTGACTTTC.

CDR3 DNA sequence: TGTGCCAGCAGGGAGAGGGGGTGGAGTTCACCCCTCCACTTT. Translated: CASRERGWSSPLHF. V and J are TRBV6-1 and TRBJ1-6; D is possibly TRBD1 (6 bases). Trimming cost V 6 bases and J 9 bases, with 15 bases left between them. This CDR3 region has 14 residues. CDR1 and CDR2 (germline): MNHNS, SASEGT.

J is TRBJ1-1 and V is TRBV4-1, with D possibly matching TRBD1 (6 bases). Germline CDR1 is MGHRA and CDR2 is YSYEKL. CDR3 length equals 15 residues. V was trimmed by 1 base and J by 2 bases, leaving 11 bases between them. CDR3 amino acids: CASSQGVGGNTEAFF. The CDR3 bases are TGCGCCAGCAGCCAAGGGGTAGGGGGAAACACTGAAGCTTTCTTT.

This chain connects TRBV19 to TRBJ1-1; no reliable D call. Per the germline V gene, CDR1 is LNHDA and CDR2 is SQIVND (reference sequence). V lost 2 bases and J 7 bases, leaving 8 bases between the germline ends. CDR3 length: 12 amino acids. CDR3 region: CASSISGGEAFF. CDR3 sequence (DNA): TGTGCCAGTAGTATATCGGGCGGTGAAGCTTTCTTT.

The genes are TRBV5-1 and TRBJ2-3; D perhaps matches TRBD2 (7 bases). V was pared by 4 bases and J by 2 bases, with 23 bases between. Germline CDR1 SGHRS, CDR2 YFSETQ. This CDR3 comprises 18 residues. The CDR3 here is CASSQPLLARGDTDTQYF. The CDR3 DNA reads as TGCGCCAGCAGCCAACCCCTACTAGCGAGGGGGGACACAGATACGCAGTATTTT.

There are a few counts of this clone. The V and J genes are TRBV2 and TRBJ1-5, with unresolved D. Trimming stripped 4 bases from V and 7 bases from J, with 11 bases between. The CDR3 has 13 amino acids. CDR1 SNHLY and CDR2 FYNNEI come from the germline V gene. This CDR3 is CASSGGVRQPQHF. The CDR3 DNA reads as TGTGCCAGCAGTGGCGGGGTCCGGCAGCCCCAGCATTTT.

The genes are TRBV19 and TRBJ2-3, with 9 positions matching TRBD1. The CDR3 is 15 residues long. With 5 bases clipped from V and 6 bases from J, the junction kept 9 bases outside the gene matches. Germline CDR1 LNHDA, CDR2 SQIVND (reference sequence). Written as DNA, the CDR3 is TGTGCCAGTAGTGAGGGACAGGGTGTATTGGATACGCAGTATTTT. The encoded protein is CASSEGQGVLDTQYF.

This clone was recorded once. The rearrangement joins TRBV25-1 to TRBJ2-5; 7 positions agree with TRBD1. The trim removed 5 bases at V and 5 bases at J, leaving 8 bases unmatched. Germline V CDR1 and CDR2: MGHDK, SYGVNS. This CDR3 has 14 amino acids. Here the CDR3 reads CASSTRQGGETQYF. CDR3 nucleotide sequence: TGTGCCAGCAGTACACGACAGGGTGGGGAGACCCAGTACTTC.

This chain links TRBV7-2 with TRBJ2-3, with TRBD2 identical over 14 bases. Germline loops: CDR1 SGHTA, CDR2 FQGNSA. This CDR3 spans 17 amino acids. V lost 4 bases and J lost 5; bases outside the gene matches: 8. Here the CDR3 DNA reads TGTGCCAGCAGCTCACTGATGGGACTAGCGGGGGTAGATACGCAGTATTTT. This encodes CASSSLMGLAGVDTQYF.

J is TRBJ2-2 and V is TRBV7-2, with D unclear. The CDR3 covers 14 residues. Trimming pared 7 bases from V and 6 bases from J, leaving 15 bases between. Germline V lookup: CDR1 SGHTA, CDR2 FQGNSA. The CDR3 DNA sequence: TGTGCCAGCACCCCTGGTCAGCAGGCCGGGGAGCTGTTTTTT. Its protein product is CASTPGQQAGELFF.

The rearrangement uses TRBV5-4 and TRBJ2-1; 7 bases align to TRBD1. CDR1 is SGHNT and CDR2 is YYREEE in the germline V gene (reference sequence). V was clipped by 5 bases and J by 7 bases; unmatched bases: 9. The CDR3 has 14 amino acids. The CDR3: CASSRRQGGNEQFF. CDR3 nucleotide sequence: TGTGCCAGCAGTCGCAGACAGGGTGGAAATGAGCAGTTCTTC.

The chain has TRBV9 and TRBJ1-4; TRBD1 is a possible D gene (5 bases). The V end lost 1 base, the J end lost 8 bases, and 12 bases lay between the germline ends. Germline values: CDR1 SGDLS, CDR2 YYNGEE. The CDR3 spans 14 residues. CDR3 nucleotide sequence: TGTGCCAGCAGCGTACGGTCGGGGGGGGAAAAACTGTTTTTT. Translation gives CASSVRSGGEKLFF.

The J gene is TRBJ2-7, the V gene TRBV7-8, with a possible D match to TRBD2 (5 bases). Trimming pared 4 bases from V and 2 bases from J, leaving 15 bases between. This CDR3 is 15 amino acids long. Germline lookup yields CDR1 SGHVS and CDR2 FQNEAQ. For the CDR3, the DNA is TGTGCCAGCAGCTCTAGAGGGAGTTCACCCTACGAGCAGTACTTC. This gives the protein CASSSRGSSPYEQYF.

The chain carries TRBV5-3 and TRBJ2-7, with unresolved D. TRBV5-3 belongs to the ORF category, with a function that is uncertain. The CDR3 length is 14 residues. Trimming left V 1 base short and J 0 bases short, with 8 bases between. The CDR3 bases are TGTGCCAGAAGCTTGTGGCTAGACTCCTACGAGCAGTACTTC. Its protein product is CARSLWLDSYEQYF.

The chain is built from TRBV11-2 and TRBJ2-3, with 8 nucleotides matching TRBD2. The CDR3 has 16 residues. The ends lost 6 bases at V and 4 bases at J; junction bases unmatched: 12. Germline CDR1 is SGHAT and CDR2 is FQNNGV. The CDR3 reads CASRRGAGGRADTQYF. Here the CDR3 DNA reads TGTGCCAGCAGGCGAGGGGCGGGGGGTCGTGCAGATACGCAGTATTTT.

V and J are TRBV7-2 and TRBJ1-2; 9 bases agree with TRBD1. Germline CDR1 SGHTA, CDR2 FQGNSA. This CDR3 region has 14 residues. V gave up 5 bases and J gave up 0 bases; unmatched junction bases: 1. The CDR3 region has the DNA TGTGCCAGCAGCCGGGACAGGGCTAACTATGGCTACACCTTC. This translates into CASSRDRANYGYTF.